A single sample is the source of the 7 T cell receptor beta chains below, sequenced in a study of shared clonotypes between healthy human individuals. Sequencing used immunoSEQ multiplex PCR; TCRdb keeps in-frame clones, though not all of them. This sample carries under 750,000 clones, 72% of them seen once, and the ten largest clones take roughly 1.8%. Source material: memory CD4+ T cells sorted from blood. The subset here: CD45RA-negative fraction. Source of these receptors: a woman aged 30 to 39 in good health.

V usage is TRBV19 and J usage is TRBJ2-7, with 14 bases that match TRBD2. V lost 3 bases and J lost 6; bases outside the gene matches: 4. Germline CDR1 is LNHDA and CDR2 is SQIVND (reference sequence). This CDR3 has 15 amino acids. This CDR3 is CASSIEGLAGVEQYF. For the CDR3, the DNA is TGTGCCAGTAGTATCGAGGGACTAGCGGGAGTCGAGCAGTACTTC.

The chain employs TRBV2 and TRBJ1-2; no clear D. This CDR3 region has 13 residues. Germline loops: CDR1 SNHLY, CDR2 FYNNEI. Trimming left V 2 bases short and J 7 bases short, with 11 bases between. The CDR3 nucleotides read TGTGCCAGCAGTGAAAACAGCTTCGTTGGCTACACCTTC. Its protein is CASSENSFVGYTF.

Only one count was recorded for this clone. The genes are TRBV6-6 and TRBJ2-7; D is possibly TRBD1 (5 bases). The CDR3 is 13 residues long. Per germline, CDR1 MNHNY and CDR2 SVGAGI (reference sequence). V was trimmed by 2 bases and J by 5 bases, leaving 10 bases between them. In nucleotides, the CDR3 is TGTGCCAGCAGTTACGGCAGGGTCGACGAGCAGTACTTC. It codes for CASSYGRVDEQYF.

The CDR3 bases are TGCGCCAGCACCGATAGCGGGAGGGGAAGCGAGCAGTACTTC. Translation gives CASTDSGRGSEQYF. This chain joins TRBV10-2 and TRBJ2-7, with 11 bases lining up with TRBD2. After removal of 7 bases from V and 6 bases from J, the junction contained 8 bases not matched to a gene. The CDR3 totals 14 residues. Germline loops: CDR1 WSHSY, CDR2 SAAADI.

The chain recombines TRBV10-2 with TRBJ2-2; no firm D call. The CDR3 covers 12 residues. Between the trimmed V and J ends, which lost 7 bases and 3 bases, there was a span of 6 bases. CDR1 is WSHSY, CDR2 SAAADI, per germline. CDR3 loop: CASTVHTGELFF. Here the CDR3 DNA reads TGCGCCAGCACGGTACACACCGGGGAGCTGTTTTTT.

The V gene is TRBV6-4, the J gene TRBJ2-7; 9 bases match TRBD2. The CDR3 consists of 16 residues. Germline trimming cut 8 bases from V and 4 bases from J; bases unmatched to any gene: 15. Looked up from germline, CDR1 is MRHNA and CDR2 is SNTAGT. In DNA form, the CDR3 reads TGTGCCAGCTCCCGAGCGGCGGGAGGGCCTCTATACGAGCAGTACTTC. This translates into CASSRAAGGPLYEQYF.

The chain recombines TRBV6-5 with TRBJ1-4; D is unclear. Germline CDR1 is MNHEY and CDR2 is SVGAGI. V gave up 0 bases and J gave up 0 bases, with 5 bases separating them. This CDR3 is 15 amino acids long. The CDR3 region has the DNA TGTGCCAGCAGTTACTCGATGGCAACTAATGAAAAACTGTTTTTT. Translating it yields CASSYSMATNEKLFF.